The next 10 T cell receptor beta chains were all read from a single sample in a study of cytomegalovirus exposure and HLA in healthy donors. The primer mix had 60 Vbeta and 13 Jbeta primers. Only in-frame clones appear in the TCRdb table, and some are missing; sequencing was by immunoSEQ multiplex PCR. This table has some 140,000 clones, just under 80% appearing once. The sequenced sample consisted of PBMCs. Receptors were obtained from a male donor in good health and CMV-seronegative.

As concerns this clone: Other DNA sequences in this sample translate to the same CDR3. The rearrangement links TRBV27 to TRBJ1-5; 7 bases agree with TRBD1. This CDR3 is 14 amino acids long. V was pared by 4 bases and J by 1 base, with 1 base of the junction left unmatched. The germline V gene encodes CDR1 MNHEY and CDR2 SMNVEV (reference sequence). The CDR3 nucleotides read TGTGCCAGCAGTTGGACAGGCAGCAATCAGCCCCAGCATTTT. It encodes CASSWTGSNQPQHF.

This clone was seen just once. The chain uses TRBV27 and TRBJ1-2; 8 bases line up with TRBD1. The V gene end was trimmed by 6 bases and the J gene end by 4 bases; junction bases not matched to a gene: 7. This CDR3 spans 14 amino acids. Germline V gives CDR1 MNHEY, CDR2 SMNVEV (reference sequence). The CDR3 sequence: CASRRTGTGYGYTF. The CDR3 DNA reads as TGTGCCAGCAGGCGGACCGGGACAGGCTATGGCTACACCTTC.

The CDR3 loop reads CASSSPRDSLLDTQYF. The CDR3 nucleotides read TGTGCCAGTAGTTCCCCCCGGGACTCCTTGTTAGATACGCAGTATTTT. This chain uses TRBV19 with TRBJ2-3, with TRBD2 as a possible D gene (6 bases). The CDR3 is 16 amino acids. With 5 bases removed from V and 5 bases from J, the gap between germline ends came to 20 bases. Germline V gene lookup returns CDR1 LNHDA and CDR2 SQIVND (reference sequence).

This rearrangement joins TRBV9 to TRBJ2-1, with D possibly matching TRBD1 (5 bases). The CDR3 spans 15 residues. The germline V gene encodes CDR1 SGDLS and CDR2 YYNGEE. V lost 2 bases and J 5 bases, leaving 14 bases between the germline ends. The CDR3 sequence: CASSVATVPDNEQFF. DNA of the CDR3: TGTGCCAGCAGCGTCGCGACAGTGCCCGACAATGAGCAGTTCTTC.

This rearrangement joins TRBV30 to TRBJ1-1; the D is unclear. V was trimmed by 0 bases and J by 5 bases, leaving 7 bases between them. The CDR3 loop spans 12 amino acids. Germline values: CDR1 GTSNPN, CDR2 SVGIG (reference sequence). The CDR3 nucleotides read TGTGCCTGGAGTGTGGGGAGGACTGAAGCTTTCTTT. Translation gives CAWSVGRTEAFF.

The V gene is TRBV29-1, the J gene TRBJ2-3; 11 bases agree with TRBD2. This CDR3 has 17 residues. Germline loops: CDR1 SQVTM, CDR2 ANQGSEA. With 7 bases clipped from V and 6 bases from J, the junction kept 18 bases outside the gene matches. Here the CDR3 DNA reads TGCAGCGGGCGGGGGGGGCCTAGCGGGGGGACCCTGGATACGCAGTATTTT. It codes for CSGRGGPSGGTLDTQYF.

The chain has TRBV7-2 and TRBJ2-1; D is undetermined. In germline, CDR1 is SGHTA, CDR2 FQGNSA. CDR3 length equals 14 residues. V was pared by 4 bases and J by 5 bases, with 12 bases between. As DNA, the CDR3 is TGTGCCAGCAGCTCCCCCATGAGAAACAATGAGCAGTTCTTC. Residues: CASSSPMRNNEQFF.

The rearrangement uses TRBV10-3 and TRBJ2-1; 7 nucleotides line up with TRBD1. CDR1 is ENHRY, CDR2 SYGVKD, per germline. The CDR3 has 13 residues. V shed 10 bases, J shed 0 bases, and the junction held 3 bases outside the gene matches. The CDR3 here is CATRDSSYNEQFF. CDR3 sequence (DNA): TGTGCCACTAGGGACAGCTCCTACAATGAGCAGTTCTTC.

The V call is TRBV2, the J call TRBJ1-6, with TRBD1 identical over 7 bases. Germline V gene data show CDR1 as SNHLY and CDR2 as FYNNEI. CDR3 length: 17 residues. With V trimmed by 8 bases and J by 0 bases, 10 bases remained unmatched. CDR3 sequence (DNA): TGTGCCAGCGGTCCTATACAGGGGATCTCCTATAATTCACCCCTCCACTTT. Its protein product is CASGPIQGISYNSPLHF.

V gene TRBV27 combines with J gene TRBJ1-1; 10 bases fit TRBD1. From germline, CDR1 is MNHEY and CDR2 SMNVEV (reference sequence). The CDR3 is 13 residues long. The V gene end was trimmed by 3 bases and the J gene end by 6 bases; junction bases not matched to a gene: 1. The DNA for the CDR3 is TGTGCCAGCAGTTTGACAGGGGGCTCTGAAGCTTTCTTT. Translated: CASSLTGGSEAFF.